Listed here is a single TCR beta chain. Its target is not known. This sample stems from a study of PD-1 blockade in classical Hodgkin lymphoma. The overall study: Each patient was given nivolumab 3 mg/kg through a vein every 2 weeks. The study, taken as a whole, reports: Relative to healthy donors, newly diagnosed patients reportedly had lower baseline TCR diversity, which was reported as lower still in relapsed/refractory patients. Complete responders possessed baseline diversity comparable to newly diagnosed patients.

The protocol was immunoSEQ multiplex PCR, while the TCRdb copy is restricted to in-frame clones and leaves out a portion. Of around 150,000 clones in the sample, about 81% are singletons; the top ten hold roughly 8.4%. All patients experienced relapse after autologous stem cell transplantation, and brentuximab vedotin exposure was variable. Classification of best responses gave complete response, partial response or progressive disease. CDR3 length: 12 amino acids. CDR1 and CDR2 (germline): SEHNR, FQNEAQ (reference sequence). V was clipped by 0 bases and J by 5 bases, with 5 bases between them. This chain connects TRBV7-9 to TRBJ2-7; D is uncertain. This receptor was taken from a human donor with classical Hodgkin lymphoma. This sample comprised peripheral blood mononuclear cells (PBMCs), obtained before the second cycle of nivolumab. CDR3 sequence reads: CASSLALNEQYF. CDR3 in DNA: TGTGCCAGCAGCTTAGCTCTTAACGAGCAGTACTTC. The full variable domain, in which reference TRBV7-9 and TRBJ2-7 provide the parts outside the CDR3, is DTGVSQNPRHKITKRGQNVTFRCDPISEHNRLYWYRQTLGQGPEFLTYFQNEAQLEKSRLLSDRFSAERPKGSFSTLEIQRTEQGDSAMYLCASSLALNEQYFGPGTRLTVT.